These 23 T cell receptor beta chains were all obtained from the same sample, sequenced in a study of identical twins. One entry per CDR3 protein, called by TCRdb with MiXCR from the 5' RACE reads. This sample yields roughly 1,500,000 distinct CDR3 sequences, of which around a third are seen a single time; more than 0.25% belongs to the top ten. Specimen: cord blood. These receptors came from a newborn girl in good health.

This clonotype was counted between two and nine times. The V call is TRBV20-1, the J call TRBJ2-4; 10 positions match TRBD2. Germline V lookup: CDR1 DFQATT, CDR2 SNEGSKA (reference sequence). V lost 5 bases, J lost 2 bases, and 9 bases stayed unmatched. The CDR3 has 16 residues. The CDR3 region has the DNA TGCAGTGCTCGCCTAAGTAGCGGGAGGTCCAAAAACATTCAGTACTTC. It encodes CSARLSSGRSKNIQYF.

This clonotype was detected only once. At one end the junction does not follow the germline gene, possibly because of a read error. This sequence joins TRBV24-1 and TRBJ1-2, with TRBD1 matching 8 bases. Germline V gene sequence: CDR1 KGHDR, CDR2 SFDVKD. The CDR3 loop spans 14 amino acids. The CDR3 DNA follows: TGCGCCACCAGTGATCCGGACAGGGACCATGGCTACACCTTC. Protein: CATSDPDRDHGYTF.

This clonotype was seen a handful of times. V and J are TRBV24-1 and TRBJ2-5; the D gene could be TRBD1 or TRBD2 (6 bases each). TRBJ2-7 matches the DNA end more closely, so the J call is doubtful. Per the germline V gene, CDR1 is KGHDR and CDR2 is SFDVKD. This CDR3 is 14 amino acids long. For the CDR3, the DNA is TGTGCCACCAGTGATTGGATACAGGGAGGCGAGCAGTACTTC. Translation gives CATSDWIQGGEQYF.

The table lists this clonotype with a few counts. This chain links TRBV3-1 with TRBJ1-1; D perhaps matches TRBD1 (5 bases). The CDR3 loop spans 14 amino acids. CDR1 is LGHDT, CDR2 YNNKEL, per germline (reference sequence). Trimming removed 1 base from V and 1 base from J, with 7 bases in between. This chain's CDR3 is CASSQVGTNTEAFF. The DNA of the CDR3 is TGTGCCAGCAGCCAAGTCGGGACGAACACTGAAGCTTTCTTT.

This chain connects TRBV27 to TRBJ2-7, with 7 positions matching TRBD1. Germline assignment: CDR1 MNHEY and CDR2 SMNVEV (reference sequence). CDR3 length equals 16 residues. The trim removed 6 bases at V and 2 bases at J, leaving 13 bases unmatched. The CDR3 DNA sequence: TGTGCCAGCAGCCCCTGGTCCCGGACAGGACCCTACGAGCAGTACTTC. Translating it yields CASSPWSRTGPYEQYF.

The chain couples TRBV14 to TRBJ1-2, with a possible D match to TRBD1 (5 bases). CDR1 is SGHDN and CDR2 is FVKESK in the germline V gene. V lost 2 bases, J lost 2 bases, and 9 bases lay in between. CDR3 length: 14 residues. The CDR3 reads CASSQSQGNYGYTF. CDR3 nucleotides: TGTGCCAGCAGCCAATCTCAGGGAAACTATGGCTACACCTTC.

The chain carries TRBV2 and TRBJ2-5, with 9 bases aligning to TRBD2. The tail of the sequence fits TRBJ2-7 better, so the J call may be wrong. The CDR3 has 20 residues. The V gene's germline CDR1 is SNHLY and CDR2 FYNNEI. CDR3 region: CATSEGFQAAGGPIHYEQYF. Here the CDR3 DNA reads TGTGCCACTTCGGAGGGGTTCCAAGCAGCGGGGGGACCTATACACTACGAGCAGTACTTC.

The sample holds a few counts of this clonotype. V and J are TRBV7-2 and TRBJ1-6; no definite D call. The V gene lost 7 bases and the J gene lost 0 bases, with 13 bases spanning the gap. Germline loops: CDR1 SGHTA, CDR2 FQGNSA. The CDR3 is made up of 16 amino acids. CDR3 DNA sequence: TGTGCCAGCAATAAGTCGGGGAGCTCCTATAATTCACCCCTCCACTTT. Its translation is CASNKSGSSYNSPLHF.

This clonotype was counted ten times or more. The CDR3 region has the DNA TGTGCCAGCAGCTTGTTCCCCCTCGGGCATTTT. Translating gives CASSLFPLGHF. The V gene is TRBV5-6, the J gene TRBJ1-5; D is unresolved. From germline, CDR1 is SGHDT and CDR2 YYEEEE. The V end was cut by 1 base, the J end by 15 bases, with 11 bases between. CDR3 length: 11 amino acids.

The sample holds a few counts of this clonotype. The rearrangement links TRBV21-1 to TRBJ2-5. Near its end, the DNA agrees better with TRBJ2-7, so the J call may be wrong. TRBV21-1 is reported as a pseudogene. The CDR3 is made up of 15 amino acids. The CDR3: CASSKAAKKIDEQYF. Here the CDR3 DNA reads TGTGCCAGCAGCAAGGCGGCCAAGAAGATCGACGAGCAGTACTTC.

J is TRBJ2-1 and V is TRBV7-2; 7 nucleotides match TRBD2. CDR1 SGHTA and CDR2 FQGNSA come from the germline V gene. V was clipped by 2 bases and J by 1 base; unmatched bases: 8. The CDR3 is 17 residues long. The CDR3 spells CASSLRWGGGSYNEQFF. CDR3 in DNA: TGTGCCAGCAGCTTAAGGTGGGGGGGGGGATCCTACAATGAGCAGTTCTTC.

The chain has TRBV11-2 and TRBJ2-2; D is possibly TRBD1 (6 bases). This CDR3 has 16 residues. Trimming left V 1 base short and J 0 bases short, with 9 bases between. Germline V CDR1 and CDR2: SGHAT, FQNNGV. The CDR3 bases are TGTGCCAGCAGCTTAGTACAGGGACCGAACACCGGGGAGCTGTTTTTT. Translated: CASSLVQGPNTGELFF. Filled out from reference TRBV11-2 and TRBJ2-2, the complete variable domain reads EAGVAQSPRYKIIEKRQSVAFWCNPISGHATLYWYQQILGQGPKLLIQFQNNGVVDDSQLPKDRFSAERLKGVDSTLKIQPAKLEDSAVYLCASSLVQGPNTGELFFGEGSRLTVL.

This clonotype was counted only a few times. This sequence joins TRBV29-1 and TRBJ2-1; 11 nucleotides align to TRBD2. After removal of 6 bases from V and 1 base from J, the junction contained 5 bases not matched to a gene. This CDR3 is 15 amino acids long. Looked up from germline, CDR1 is SQVTM and CDR2 is ANQGSEA. The CDR3 sequence is CSVCPSGGSYNEQFF. The DNA of the CDR3 is TGCAGCGTCTGCCCTAGCGGGGGGTCCTACAATGAGCAGTTCTTC.

V is TRBV12-3 or TRBV12-4 and J is TRBJ1-1, with D perhaps TRBD1 (6 bases). The CDR3 has 16 amino acids. Trimming stripped 2 bases from V and 3 bases from J, with 16 bases between. CDR3 bases: TGTGCCAGCAGTTTACGATCCGGGGGGCATGACACTGAAGCTTTCTTT. It yields the protein CASSLRSGGHDTEAFF.

This clonotype was seen only a few times. The chain is built from TRBV3-1 and TRBJ1-5; D uncertain. V dropped 2 bases and J dropped 0 bases, with 8 bases sitting between them. The CDR3 length is 15 residues. The germline V gene encodes CDR1 LGHDT and CDR2 YNNKEL (reference sequence). Written as DNA, the CDR3 is TGTGCCAGCAGCCAATCCCAATATAGCAATCAGCCCCAGCATTTT. Protein: CASSQSQYSNQPQHF.

The V and J genes are TRBV6-2 or TRBV6-3 and TRBJ2-1; perhaps TRBD1 as D (7 bases). This CDR3 is 16 amino acids long. The V end lost 2 bases, the J end lost 2 bases, and 13 bases lay between the germline ends. Germline CDR1 reads MNHEY; CDR2 reads SVGEGT. CDR3 in amino acids: CASSYGQGEAYNEQFF. CDR3 bases: TGTGCCAGCAGTTACGGTCAGGGGGAGGCCTACAATGAGCAGTTCTTC.

This clonotype was counted many times. The CDR3 sequence is CASSPQGSGAYNEQFF. The DNA of the CDR3 is TGTGCCAGCAGCCCCCAGGGTAGCGGAGCTTACAATGAGCAGTTCTTC. The chain is built from TRBV28 and TRBJ2-1; D might be TRBD2 (6 bases). The V gene's germline CDR1 is MDHEN and CDR2 SYDVKM. This CDR3 has 16 residues. With 6 bases removed from V and 4 bases from J, the gap between germline ends came to 19 bases.

This clonotype showed up just a few times. The chain carries TRBV5-1 and TRBJ2-7; TRBD2 matches at 15 bases. Matching the DNA end better, TRBJ2-5 makes the J call doubtful. The CDR3 sequence is 16 residues long. Germline V lookup: CDR1 SGHRS, CDR2 YFSETQ. The CDR3 nucleotides are TGCGCCAGCAGCAAGGGACTAGCGGGAGGAAGCGAGACCCAGTACTTC. Amino acid sequence: CASSKGLAGGSETQYF.

This clonotype has only a few counts. The V call is TRBV9, the J call TRBJ1-1, with unresolved D. Germline CDR1 reads SGDLS; CDR2 reads YYNGEE. This CDR3 is built from 14 residues. V was shortened by 0 bases and J by 1 base, with 7 bases between the two germline ends. The CDR3 coding sequence is TGTGCCAGCAGCGTAGCTTTGAGGAACACTGAAGCTTTCTTT. It yields the protein CASSVALRNTEAFF.

This clonotype was observed a few times. This chain connects TRBV12-3 or TRBV12-4 to TRBJ2-2; no clear D gene. The CDR3 length is 11 residues. V shed 9 bases and J shed 5 bases, with 7 bases lying between them. The CDR3 here is CASIYTGELFF. In nucleotides, the CDR3 is TGTGCCAGTATCTATACCGGGGAGCTGTTTTTT.

This sequence joins TRBV6-6 and TRBJ2-1, with 14 bases that match TRBD2. V was pared by 0 bases and J by 6 bases, with 4 bases of the junction left unmatched. In germline, CDR1 is MNHNY, CDR2 SVGAGI (reference sequence). CDR3 length equals 17 residues. Written as DNA, the CDR3 is TGTGCCAGCAGTTACTCGGGGGGGACTAGCGGGAGCAATGAGCAGTTCTTC. Translating it yields CASSYSGGTSGSNEQFF.

The genes are TRBV7-2 and TRBJ2-3; tentatively, D is TRBD1 (6 bases). CDR3 length: 16 residues. V lost 5 bases and J 0 bases, leaving 15 bases between the germline ends. The germline V gene encodes CDR1 SGHTA and CDR2 FQGNSA. The CDR3 is CASSAGQPSSTDTQYF. The CDR3 DNA is TGTGCCAGCAGCGCAGGACAGCCTTCTAGCACAGATACGCAGTATTTT.

The chain links TRBV7-2 to TRBJ2-2; a possible D gene is TRBD2 (5 bases). Trimming removed 4 bases from V and 5 bases from J, with 8 bases in between. Germline CDR1 reads SGHTA; CDR2 reads FQGNSA. This CDR3 is built from 13 residues. CDR3 DNA: TGTGCCAGCAGCTCCGACTATACCGGGGAGCTGTTTTTT. Its protein is CASSSDYTGELFF.